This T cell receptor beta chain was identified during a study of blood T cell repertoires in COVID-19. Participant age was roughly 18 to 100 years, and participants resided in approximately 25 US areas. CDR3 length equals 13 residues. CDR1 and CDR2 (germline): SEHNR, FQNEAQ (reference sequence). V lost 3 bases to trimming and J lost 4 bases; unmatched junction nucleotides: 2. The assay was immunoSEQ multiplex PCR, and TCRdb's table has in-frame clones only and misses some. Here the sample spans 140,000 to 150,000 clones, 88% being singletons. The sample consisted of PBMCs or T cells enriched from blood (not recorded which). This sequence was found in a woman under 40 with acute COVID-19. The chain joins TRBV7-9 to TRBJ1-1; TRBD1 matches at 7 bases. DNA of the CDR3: TGTGCCAGCAGCTTGCCAGGGGGCACTGAAGCTTTCTTT. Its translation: CASSLPGGTEAFF.